What follows are 24 T cell receptor beta chains derived from one specimen sequenced in a study of technical replicates of blood from several donors. TCRdb keeps only in-frame clones here, not all; method: immunoSEQ multiplex PCR. The sample holds some 83,000 clones, 85% to 95% seen once. The sequenced sample was T cells isolated from PBMCs. The source of these receptors is a human donor in good health.

V usage is TRBV29-1 and J usage is TRBJ2-1; TRBD1 matches at 11 bases. The CDR3 sequence is 14 residues long. After removal of 0 bases from V and 9 bases from J, the junction contained 4 bases not matched to a gene. Germline values: CDR1 SQVTM, CDR2 ANQGSEA. DNA of the CDR3: TGCAGCGTTGAAGAGGTGGACAGGGGGCTTGAGCAGTTCTTC. Translated, it gives CSVEEVDRGLEQFF.

This clone is a singleton in its sample. The chain recombines TRBV27 with TRBJ2-2, with a tentative D call TRBD2 (6 bases). Germline loops: CDR1 MNHEY, CDR2 SMNVEV (reference sequence). Trimming took 7 bases from V and 6 from J, leaving 9 bases between them. The CDR3 is made up of 12 amino acids. CDR3: CASNTGAGELFF. For the CDR3, the DNA is TGTGCCAGCAACACGGGAGCCGGGGAGCTGTTTTTT.

V and J are TRBV30 and TRBJ2-1; 8 nucleotides agree with TRBD2. CDR1 and CDR2 (germline): GTSNPN, SVGIG (reference sequence). The CDR3 covers 15 residues. J lost 8 bases, V lost 3 bases, and 12 bases had no gene match. This CDR3 is CAWSLLASGSDEQFF. CDR3 sequence (DNA): TGTGCCTGGAGCCTACTGGCTAGCGGGTCGGATGAGCAGTTCTTC.

The CDR3 loop is CASSLTGTSGYNEQFF. The CDR3 bases are TGCGCCAGCAGCTTGACAGGGACTAGCGGCTACAATGAGCAGTTCTTC. V gene TRBV5-1 combines with J gene TRBJ2-1, with 11 bases lining up with TRBD2. Germline trimming cut 1 base from V and 3 bases from J; bases unmatched to any gene: 3. The CDR3 is 16 residues long. Per the germline V gene, CDR1 is SGHRS and CDR2 is YFSETQ.

The chain combines TRBV27 with TRBJ2-5; a weak D match, TRBD2 (5 bases). CDR3 length: 11 amino acids. Germline V lookup: CDR1 MNHEY, CDR2 SMNVEV (reference sequence). The CDR3 reads CARTSKETQYF. CDR3 coding DNA: TGTGCTAGGACTTCTAAAGAGACCCAGTACTTC.

V and J are TRBV27 and TRBJ2-3, with D tentatively TRBD2 (6 bases). Germline V gives CDR1 MNHEY, CDR2 SMNVEV (reference sequence). V shed 0 bases and J shed 4 bases, with 17 bases lying between them. The CDR3 is made up of 17 amino acids. The CDR3 bases are TGTGCCAGCAGTTTATCAGGTAGGGCGGGAAAGGCAGATACGCAGTATTTT. It encodes CASSLSGRAGKADTQYF.

V and J are TRBV5-6 and TRBJ1-2, with D possibly matching TRBD1 (5 bases). The germline gives CDR1 SGHDT, CDR2 YYEEEE. Trimming took 6 bases from V and 8 from J, leaving 11 bases between them. The CDR3 runs to 11 residues. CDR3 coding DNA: TGTGCCAGCACGCGTTCAGGGGGCTACACCTTC. This translates into CASTRSGGYTF.

The CDR3, as DNA: TGTGCCAGCAGATTAAGGGGACAGGGGGTGGGTCAGCCCCAGCATTTT. It specifies CASRLRGQGVGQPQHF. The gene calls are TRBV28 and TRBJ1-5; TRBD1 agrees at 11 bases. The V and J ends lost 6 bases and 6 bases, in that order; junction bases with no gene match: 10. The CDR3 runs to 16 residues. The germline V gene encodes CDR1 MDHEN and CDR2 SYDVKM. Full variable domain (missing parts from reference TRBV28 and TRBJ1-5): DVKVTQSSRYLVKRTGEKVFLECVQDMDHENMFWYRQDPGLGLRLIYFSYDVKMKEKGDIPEGYSVSREKKERFSLILESASTNQTSMYLCASRLRGQGVGQPQHFGDGTRLSIL.

The chain links TRBV15 to TRBJ2-4; TRBD2 agrees at 7 bases. Germline V gives CDR1 LNHNV, CDR2 YYDKDF (reference sequence). The V segment lost 6 bases and the J segment 6 bases; nucleotides outside the gene matches: 2. CDR3 length: 12 amino acids. The CDR3 nucleotides are TGTGCCACCAGTACTAGCGTAAACATTCAGTACTTC. Translation: CATSTSVNIQYF.

This chain uses TRBV7-6 with TRBJ2-7; D gene ambiguous. The V gene lost 1 base and the J gene lost 0 bases, with 13 bases spanning the gap. This CDR3 is built from 16 residues. Germline V lookup: CDR1 SGHVS, CDR2 FNYEAQ. CDR3 loop: CASSLVGSSFSYEQYF. The CDR3 coding sequence is TGTGCCAGCAGCTTAGTGGGCTCCTCTTTCTCCTACGAGCAGTACTTC.

The chain combines TRBV19 with TRBJ2-3, with a possible D match to TRBD2 (6 bases). The CDR3 is 14 amino acids. CDR1 and CDR2 (germline): LNHDA, SQIVND (reference sequence). V was pared by 3 bases and J by 1 base, with 8 bases between. This CDR3 reads CASSITGGTDTQYF. The CDR3 DNA follows: TGTGCCAGTAGTATTACGGGGGGCACAGATACGCAGTATTTT.

The chain links TRBV25-1 to TRBJ1-2; D might be TRBD1 (6 bases). This CDR3 has 13 residues. Germline V gives CDR1 MGHDK, CDR2 SYGVNS. The V end lost 3 bases, the J end lost 8 bases, and 13 bases lay between the germline ends. CDR3 nucleotide sequence: TGTGCCAGCAGTGATCTAAGGACAGAGGGCTACACCTTC. It yields the protein CASSDLRTEGYTF.

This chain joins TRBV30 and TRBJ2-3, with a tentative D call TRBD2 (6 bases). The germline gives CDR1 GTSNPN, CDR2 SVGIG (reference sequence). The CDR3 extends over 16 amino acids. With 3 bases removed from V and 1 base from J, the gap between germline ends came to 17 bases. The CDR3 nucleotides are TGTGCCTGGAGCCGAAGGCCGGGGGATCGCACAGATACGCAGTATTTT. Protein: CAWSRRPGDRTDTQYF.

The chain is built from TRBV2 and TRBJ2-2, with a tentative D call TRBD1 (6 bases). In germline, CDR1 is SNHLY, CDR2 FYNNEI. CDR3 length equals 15 residues. The ends were cut back, 4 bases at V and 5 bases at J, with 14 bases in the middle. CDR3 DNA: TGTGCCAGCAGTGGAGCAGGGGATAAGACCGGGGAGCTGTTTTTT. Its protein product is CASSGAGDKTGELFF.

This chain joins TRBV27 and TRBJ2-1, with D perhaps TRBD2 (5 bases). This CDR3 is 13 amino acids long. Germline CDR1 MNHEY, CDR2 SMNVEV (reference sequence). V lost 6 bases and J lost 2, with 8 bases in between. CDR3 residues: CASSRGPYNEQFF. The CDR3 coding sequence is TGTGCCAGCAGCCGGGGTCCCTACAATGAGCAGTTCTTC.

The chain employs TRBV4-1 and TRBJ1-1; D gene uncertain. The CDR3 is 13 amino acids. V lost 3 bases to trimming and J lost 6 bases, with 11 bases between them. Per germline, CDR1 MGHRA and CDR2 YSYEKL. In DNA form, the CDR3 reads TGCGCCAGCAGCCAGCGGCCAGCAGCTGAAGCTTTCTTT. This codes for CASSQRPAAEAFF.

V gene TRBV27 combines with J gene TRBJ2-1; 7 bases fit TRBD2. Germline V gene data show CDR1 as MNHEY and CDR2 as SMNVEV (reference sequence). The junction had 8 bases not matched to a gene; V was cut back by 5 bases and J by 4 bases. The CDR3 sequence is 15 residues long. CDR3 sequence reads: CASSLGRAGYNEQFF. CDR3 in DNA: TGTGCCAGCAGTCTGGGGCGAGCGGGGTACAATGAGCAGTTCTTC.

This chain connects TRBV2 to TRBJ2-2, with a weak D call TRBD2 (6 bases). The CDR3 extends over 15 amino acids. V was cut by 6 bases and J by 3 bases, with 14 bases left in between. Germline lookup yields CDR1 SNHLY and CDR2 FYNNEI. As DNA, the CDR3 is TGTGCCAGCAGCAGCGCGGGGTTCGACACCGGGGAGCTGTTTTTT. It codes for CASSSAGFDTGELFF.

The chain recombines TRBV10-3 with TRBJ2-3, with TRBD2 matching over 8 bases. Trimming removed 6 bases from V and 2 bases from J; junction bases left unmatched: 7. The CDR3 extends over 15 amino acids. CDR1 ENHRY and CDR2 SYGVKD come from the germline V gene. The chain's CDR3 is CAISSLAGPTDTQYF. The CDR3 DNA reads TGTGCCATCAGCTCTCTAGCGGGTCCCACAGATACGCAGTATTTT.

This rearrangement joins TRBV7-3 to TRBJ1-1; 7 nucleotides match TRBD1. The CDR3 totals 14 residues. Germline-derived CDR1 and CDR2 are SGHTA and FQGTGA. Trimming took 4 bases from V and 6 from J; bases not matched to a gene: 8. The CDR3 here is CASSSLGQASEAFF. The CDR3 DNA is TGTGCCAGCAGCTCCCTAGGACAGGCCTCTGAAGCTTTCTTT. Combining the CDR3 with reference TRBV7-3 and TRBJ1-1 gives the whole variable domain GAGVSQTPSNKVTEKGKYVELRCDPISGHTALYWYRQSLGQGPEFLIYFQGTGAADDSGLPNDRFFAVRPEGSVSTLKIQRTERGDSAVYLCASSSLGQASEAFFGQGTRLTVV.

The V gene is TRBV6-5, the J gene TRBJ2-3, with a possible D match to TRBD2 (6 bases). Trimming stripped 8 bases from V and 9 bases from J, with 15 bases between. The CDR3 has 12 residues. The germline gives CDR1 MNHEY, CDR2 SVGAGI. The CDR3 here is CASGRDSGTQYF. DNA of the CDR3: TGTGCCAGCGGACGGGACTCTGGAACGCAGTATTTT.

The chain joins TRBV2 to TRBJ1-5, with TRBD1 as a possible D gene (5 bases). Trimming took 8 bases from V and 5 from J, leaving 13 bases between them. Germline assignment: CDR1 SNHLY and CDR2 FYNNEI. The CDR3 runs to 13 residues. DNA of the CDR3: TGTGCCAGCGGGGGGGAGAATTATCAGCCCCAGCATTTT. It is translated as CASGGENYQPQHF.

The chain joins TRBV6-1 to TRBJ2-7, with no clear D. CDR1 is MNHNS and CDR2 is SASEGT in the germline V gene. The V end was cut by 3 bases, the J end by 2 bases, with 14 bases between. This CDR3 is 15 amino acids long. The chain's CDR3 is CASSEAGIIPYEQYF. The CDR3 region has the DNA TGTGCCAGCAGTGAGGCAGGTATTATCCCCTACGAGCAGTACTTC.

The chain links TRBV7-2 to TRBJ1-5; D is ambiguous. The germline V and J ends were trimmed by 5 bases and 3 bases, with 8 bases remaining between them. Germline values: CDR1 SGHTA, CDR2 FQGNSA. The CDR3 totals 13 residues. CDR3 nucleotide sequence: TGTGCCAGCAGCAAGGACTCCAATCAGCCCCAGCATTTT. Protein product: CASSKDSNQPQHF.